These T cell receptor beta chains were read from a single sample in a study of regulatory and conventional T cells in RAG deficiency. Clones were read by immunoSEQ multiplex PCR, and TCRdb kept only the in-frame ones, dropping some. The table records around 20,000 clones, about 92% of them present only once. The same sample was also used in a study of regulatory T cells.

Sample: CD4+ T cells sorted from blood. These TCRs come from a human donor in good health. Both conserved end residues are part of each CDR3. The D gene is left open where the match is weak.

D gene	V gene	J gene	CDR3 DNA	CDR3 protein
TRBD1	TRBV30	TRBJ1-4	TGTGCCTGGAACAGGGGAGCGGGTAATGAAAAACTGTTTTTT	CAWNRGAGNEKLFF
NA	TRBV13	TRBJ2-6	TGTGCCAGCAGCCCCCGGTCGGGGACTGGGGCCAACGTCCTGACTTTC	CASSPRSGTGANVLTF
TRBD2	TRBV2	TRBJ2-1	TGTGCCAGAAAAGGGGGACTAGGTTGGCACAATGAGCAGTTCTTC	CARKGGLGWHNEQFF
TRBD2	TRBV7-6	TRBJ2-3	TGTGCCAGCAGCTCGAGGGGGCTAGCGGGAGGGCACGCGACAGATACGCAGTATTTT	CASSSRGLAGGHATDTQYF
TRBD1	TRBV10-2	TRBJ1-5	TGCGCCAGCAGTCAACAGGGGAATCAGCCCCAGCATTTT	CASSQQGNQPQHF
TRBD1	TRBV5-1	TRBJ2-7	TGCGCCAGCAGCTGGGGACAGGGGGACTACGAGCAGTACTTC	CASSWGQGDYEQYF
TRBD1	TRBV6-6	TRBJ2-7	TGTGCCAGCAGTCCTAGGACAGGGGGATACGAGCAGTACTTC	CASSPRTGGYEQYF
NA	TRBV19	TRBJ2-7	TGTGCCAGTAGTATAGTTCACGGGGTCGAGTCTTGGGCCAACGAGCAGTACTTC	CASSIVHGVESWANEQYF
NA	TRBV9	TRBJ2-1	TGTGCCAGCAGCGTAACTCCCAGCTCCTACAATGAGCAGTTCTTC	CASSVTPSSYNEQFF
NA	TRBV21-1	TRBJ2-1	TGTGCCAGCAGCTTCCACGAGCAGAATGAGCAGTTCTTC	CASSFHEQNEQFF
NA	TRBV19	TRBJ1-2	TGTGCCAGTAGTACCACCCGAGGGAATGTCTATGGCTACACCTTC	CASSTTRGNVYGYTF
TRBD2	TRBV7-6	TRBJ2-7	TGTGCCAGCAGCCCGGGACTAGCGGGGGGCCGGGCCGAGCAGTACTTC	CASSPGLAGGRAEQYF
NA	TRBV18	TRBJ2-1	TGTGCCAGCTCACCGACAGGTCCCACGGGTAATGAGCAGTTCTTC	CASSPTGPTGNEQFF
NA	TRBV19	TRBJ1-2	TGTGCCAGTAGTATAGTCAGGTACTATGGCTACACCTTC	CASSIVRYYGYTF
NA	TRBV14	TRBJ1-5	TGTGCCAGCAGCCTCAGCCCTAATCAGCCCCAGCATTTT	CASSLSPNQPQHF
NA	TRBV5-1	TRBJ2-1	TGCGCCAGCAGCTCACAGGGTAATGAGCAGTTCTTC	CASSSQGNEQFF
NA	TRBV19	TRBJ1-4	TGTGCCAGTAGTACGCCACAGGGAGGTGGAGAAAAACTGTTTTTT	CASSTPQGGGEKLFF
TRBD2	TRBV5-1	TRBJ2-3	TGCGCCAGCAGCTTGGGCCTAGCGGGAGGCGTAGGTACAGATACGCAGTATTTT	CASSLGLAGGVGTDTQYF
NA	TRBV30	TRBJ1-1	TGTGCCTGGAGTCTACTTGAGAACACTGAAGCTTTCTTT	CAWSLLENTEAFF
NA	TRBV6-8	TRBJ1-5	TGTGCCAGCAGTTACCGAATGGAGAATCAGCCCCAGCATTTT	CASSYRMENQPQHF
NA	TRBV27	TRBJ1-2	TGTGCCAGCAGTAAGGACACCTCTTTCTATGGCTACACCTTC	CASSKDTSFYGYTF
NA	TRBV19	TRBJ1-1	TGTGCCAGTAGTATAGACCCGCCGGGGAGGACTGAAGCTTTCTTT	CASSIDPPGRTEAFF
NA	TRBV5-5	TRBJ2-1	TGTGCCAGCAGCCCGGACACGGGCAATGAGCAGTTCTTC	CASSPDTGNEQFF
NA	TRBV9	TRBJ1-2	TGTGCCAGCAGCGTAGGTCCCGGGGATGGCTACACCTTC	CASSVGPGDGYTF
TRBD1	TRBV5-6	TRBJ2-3	TGTGCCAGCAGCTACCCCGGGACAGCCACAGATACGCAGTATTTT	CASSYPGTATDTQYF
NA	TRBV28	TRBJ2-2	TGTGCCAGCAGTTTCCGGAACACCGGGGAGCTGTTTTTT	CASSFRNTGELFF
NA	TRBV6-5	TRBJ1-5	TGTGCCAGCAGTTACGGCCAGACTAGCAATCAGCCCCAGCATTTT	CASSYGQTSNQPQHF